The entry that follows covers one T cell receptor (beta chain) sequence. Its target is not known. The data belong to a study of cytomegalovirus exposure and HLA in healthy donors. Findings of the study overall: Later analysis demonstrated an association between a missense DCLRE1C variant and TCR beta V- and J-gene trimming. Some TCR beta chains (roughly 150 of them) were listed as cytomegalovirus-associated. Exclusion applied to some V segments, including TRBV6-2 and TRBV6-3, as they were indistinguishable.

Germline V CDR1 and CDR2: SGHTA, FQGNSA. V lost 1 base and J lost 3, with 9 bases in between. The CDR3 is 15 residues long. With 60 Vbeta and 13 Jbeta primers, the PCR was carried out. Sequenced by immunoSEQ multiplex PCR; TCRdb stores in-frame clones only, minus some. Among over 70,000 clones, over 75% were seen once, and the ten largest hold around 2.5%. The sample comprised PBMCs. The gene calls are TRBV7-2 and TRBJ1-4; TRBD1 might be the D (6 bases). The receptor's source is a male donor in good health and CMV-seropositive. The CDR3 DNA sequence: TGTGCCAGCAGCTTAGGCAGGGGCTCTAATGAAAAACTGTTTTTT. It specifies CASSLGRGSNEKLFF.